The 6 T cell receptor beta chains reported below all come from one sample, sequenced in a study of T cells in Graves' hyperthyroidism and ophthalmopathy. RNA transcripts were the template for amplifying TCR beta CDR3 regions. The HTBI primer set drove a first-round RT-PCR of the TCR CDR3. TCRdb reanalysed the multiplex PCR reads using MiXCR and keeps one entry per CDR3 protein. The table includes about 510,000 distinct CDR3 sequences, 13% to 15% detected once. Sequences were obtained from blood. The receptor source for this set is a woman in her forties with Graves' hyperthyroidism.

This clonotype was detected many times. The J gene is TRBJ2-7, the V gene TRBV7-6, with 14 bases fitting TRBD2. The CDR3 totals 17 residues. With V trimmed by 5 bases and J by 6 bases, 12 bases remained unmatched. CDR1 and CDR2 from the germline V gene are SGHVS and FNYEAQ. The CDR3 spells CASSPTRGTSGRAEQYF. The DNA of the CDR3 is TGTGCCAGCAGCCCAACCCGGGGGACTAGCGGGAGAGCCGAGCAGTACTTC. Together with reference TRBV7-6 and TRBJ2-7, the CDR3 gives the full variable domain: GAGVSQSPRYKVTKRGQDVALRCDPISGHVSLYWYRQALGQGPEFLTYFNYEAQQDKSGLPNDRFSAERPEGSISTLTIQRTEQRDSAMYRCASSPTRGTSGRAEQYFGPGTRLTVT.

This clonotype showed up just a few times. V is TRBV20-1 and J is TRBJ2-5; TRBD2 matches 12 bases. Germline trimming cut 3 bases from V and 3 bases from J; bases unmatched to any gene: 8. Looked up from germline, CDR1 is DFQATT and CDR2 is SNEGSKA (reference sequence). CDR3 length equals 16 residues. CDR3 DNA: TGCAGTGCTAGGGGACTAGCGGGCGGGGGGAAAGAGACCCAGTACTTC. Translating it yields CSARGLAGGGKETQYF.

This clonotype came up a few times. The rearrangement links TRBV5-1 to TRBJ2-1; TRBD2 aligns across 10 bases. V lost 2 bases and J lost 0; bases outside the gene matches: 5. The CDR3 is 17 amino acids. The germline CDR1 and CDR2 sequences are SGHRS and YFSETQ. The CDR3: CASSFSPSGSSYNEQFF. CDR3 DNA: TGCGCCAGCAGCTTCAGTCCTAGCGGGAGCTCCTACAATGAGCAGTTCTTC.

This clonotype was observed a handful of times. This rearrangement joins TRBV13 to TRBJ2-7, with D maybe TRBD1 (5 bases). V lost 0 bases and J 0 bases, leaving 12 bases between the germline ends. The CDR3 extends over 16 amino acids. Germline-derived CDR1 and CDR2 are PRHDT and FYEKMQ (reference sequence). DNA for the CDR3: TGTGCCAGCAGCTTAGGGGGGTATGGGGCCTCCTACGAGCAGTACTTC. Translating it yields CASSLGGYGASYEQYF.

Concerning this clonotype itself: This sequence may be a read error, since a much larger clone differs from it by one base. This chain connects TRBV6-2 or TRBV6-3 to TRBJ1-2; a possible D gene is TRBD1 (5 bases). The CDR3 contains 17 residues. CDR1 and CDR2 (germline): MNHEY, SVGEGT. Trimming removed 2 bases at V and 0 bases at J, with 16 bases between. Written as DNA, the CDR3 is TGTGCCAGCAGTTACCCGTTGGCGGGGCGAACTAACTATGGCTACACCTTC. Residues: CASSYPLAGRTNYGYTF.

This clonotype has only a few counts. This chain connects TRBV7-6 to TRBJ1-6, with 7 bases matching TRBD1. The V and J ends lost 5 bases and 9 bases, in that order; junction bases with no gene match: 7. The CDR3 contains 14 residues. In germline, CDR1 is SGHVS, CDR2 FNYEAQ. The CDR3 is CASSPDRAASPLHF. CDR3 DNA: TGTGCCAGCAGCCCTGACAGGGCGGCTTCACCCCTCCACTTT.